This T cell receptor (beta chain) was observed in a study of blood T cell repertoires in COVID-19. The overall study: Samples of COVID-19 (acute and convalescent) were obtained from the United States, Italy and Spain. Nucleic acid was either cDNA or gDNA, and it came from T cells, B-cell-depleted T cells, or PBMCs.

Per the original methods: By means of reference gene primer amplification, nucleated cell counts were estimated. The table came from immunoSEQ multiplex PCR; TCRdb's copy has only in-frame clones and leaves some out. V and J calls and clone size follow that table, whereas D and trimming were derived from the DNA. The sample includes tens of thousands of clones, roughly 84% of them seen just once. Trimming took 1 base from V and 5 from J, leaving 9 bases between them. CDR1 and CDR2 from the germline V gene are SGHRS and YFSETQ. There are 13 residues in the CDR3. The gene calls are TRBV5-1 and TRBJ1-1; D gene uncertain. The sequenced sample consisted of peripheral blood. The receptor's source is a man aged 50 to 60 with active COVID-19. This CDR3 reads CASSLRGRTEAFF. CDR3 bases: TGCGCCAGCAGCTTGCGAGGGCGGACTGAAGCTTTCTTT. Complete variable domain (other parts from reference TRBV5-1 and TRBJ1-1): KAGVTQTPRYLIKTRGQQVTLSCSPISGHRSVSWYQQTPGQGLQFLFEYFSETQRNKGNFPGRFSGRQFSNSRSEMNVSTLELGDSALYLCASSLRGRTEAFFGQGTRLTVV.